The 2 T cell receptor beta chains below all came from one sample that was sequenced in a study of radiation and T cells in renal cell carcinoma. As to time point: blood 4 weeks post-SBRT, at nephrectomy. Noted treatment: 15 Gy SBRT to primary tumor, nephrectomy 4 weeks later. The repertoire was sequenced with immunoSEQ multiplex PCR; TCRdb's copy has only in-frame clones and lacks some. The sample records approximately 150,000 clones, around nine tenths being singletons. Material: blood, obtained from a patient whose treatment included radiotherapy and nephrectomy. These receptors originate from a woman between 50 and 59 years old with renal cell carcinoma.

The chain carries TRBV7-2 and TRBJ2-7; the match to TRBD1 covers 12 bases. This CDR3 is built from 15 residues. Germline CDR1 is SGHTA and CDR2 is FQGNSA. The V and J ends lost 5 bases and 6 bases, in that order; junction bases with no gene match: 8. The CDR3 nucleotides read TGTGCCAGCAGCCCGACGGGACAGGGGGCGGGCGAGCAGTACTTC. Translated: CASSPTGQGAGEQYF.

The chain uses TRBV18 and TRBJ2-3; perhaps TRBD2 as D (6 bases). The germline CDR1 and CDR2 sequences are KGHSH and LQKENI. The CDR3 is made up of 15 amino acids. Trimming pared 6 bases from V and 6 bases from J, leaving 19 bases between. The DNA for the CDR3 is TGTGCCAGCTCTCGCCAAGGGGCTCGGGGGGATACGCAGTATTTT. It is translated as CASSRQGARGDTQYF. The full variable domain, in which reference TRBV18 and TRBJ2-3 provide the parts outside the CDR3, is NAGVMQNPRHLVRRRGQEARLRCSPMKGHSHVYWYRQLPEEGLKFMVYLQKENIIDESGMPKERFSAEFPKEGPSILRIQQVVRGDSAAYFCASSRQGARGDTQYFGPGTRLTVL.